This T cell receptor (beta chain) was retrieved from a study of T-cell reconstitution after alpha-beta-depleted transplantation in children. Study-wide results and limits: Several hundred rapidly expanded clones from non-depleted graft cells reportedly supplied alpha-beta T cells about two months post-transplant. Some patients showed high day-60 TCRbeta diversity, which derived from surviving recipient T cells and thymic progenitors. Fresh T-cell production supplied most of the T-cell counts and diversity seen one year after transplant.

TCRbeta library construction was performed incorporating unique molecular identifiers. TCRdb ran MiXCR on the PCR reads and lists one entry per CDR3 protein. The sample lists about 980,000 distinct CDR3 sequences; about 29% were seen once. For this clonotype: The antigen is not known.

Germline V CDR1 and CDR2: DFQATT, SNEGSKA (reference sequence). Trimming stripped 0 bases from V and 7 bases from J, with 3 bases between. The CDR3 length is 10 residues. The V gene is TRBV20-1, the J gene TRBJ1-1; unclear D gene. The TCR was taken from a boy in the first two years of life who had a stem cell transplant for SCID, so the T cells may come from the graft donor. The sequencing used PBMCs, mostly from graft donor cells, collected 360 days after TCRalphabeta/CD19-depleted stem cell transplant. DNA for the CDR3: TGCAGTGCTAGAGACTTTGAAGCTTTCTTT. It translates to CSARDFEAFF.